Shown below are 11 T cell receptor beta chains from a single sample sequenced in a study of cytomegalovirus exposure and HLA in healthy donors. The PCR ran on 60 Vbeta and 13 Jbeta primers. Only in-frame clones appear in the TCRdb table, and some are missing; sequencing was by immunoSEQ multiplex PCR. The repertoire holds tens of thousands of clones, with over 75% as singletons. Input material: PBMCs. These receptors were collected from a male donor in good health and CMV-seropositive.

CDR3: CASWRGRPLAGELFF. DNA for the CDR3: TGTGCCAGCTGGCGCGGGAGGCCGCTTGCCGGGGAGCTGTTTTTT. The rearrangement uses TRBV7-9 and TRBJ2-2; 8 bases align to TRBD2. The ends lost 8 bases at V and 6 bases at J; junction bases unmatched: 11. The V gene's germline CDR1 is SEHNR and CDR2 FQNEAQ (reference sequence). This CDR3 contains 15 residues.

This chain uses TRBV18 with TRBJ2-3, with 11 positions matching TRBD2. This CDR3 comprises 16 residues. Losses at the gene ends were 4 bases for V and 4 bases for J; bases not matched to a gene: 7. Germline V gives CDR1 KGHSH, CDR2 LQKENI. The CDR3 bases are TGTGCCAGCTCACTGGATGTTAGCGGGAGGGCAGATACGCAGTATTTT. Translation: CASSLDVSGRADTQYF.

V usage is TRBV14 and J usage is TRBJ2-1, with a tentative D call TRBD1 (7 bases). The CDR3 is made up of 15 amino acids. Germline CDR1 SGHDN, CDR2 FVKESK. The germline V and J ends were trimmed by 5 bases and 8 bases, with 19 bases remaining between them. This chain's CDR3 is CASSKGGQPGYEQFF. Here the CDR3 DNA reads TGTGCCAGCAGCAAGGGGGGACAGCCTGGATATGAGCAGTTCTTC.

The rearrangement links TRBV27 to TRBJ2-1, with 8 bases that match TRBD2. The CDR3 runs 13 residues. The V and J ends lost 6 bases and 8 bases, in that order; junction bases with no gene match: 6. Germline CDR1 MNHEY, CDR2 SMNVEV (reference sequence). Here the CDR3 DNA reads TGTGCCAGCAGACCGGGAGGGCCCCATGAGCAGTTCTTC. Protein product: CASRPGGPHEQFF.

This clone appeared a single time. This chain uses TRBV19 with TRBJ1-5; no clear D gene. V lost 5 bases to trimming and J lost 8 bases, with 13 bases between them. The CDR3 has 13 residues. Germline CDR1 reads LNHDA; CDR2 reads SQIVND (reference sequence). CDR3 nucleotides: TGTGCCAGTAGTCCCCGGGTCGGGGAGCCCCAGCATTTT. It specifies CASSPRVGEPQHF.

This clone was recorded a few times. The J gene is TRBJ1-1, the V gene TRBV7-2; D is perhaps TRBD1 (6 bases). Germline lookup yields CDR1 SGHTA and CDR2 FQGNSA. V was clipped by 5 bases and J by 7 bases, with 17 bases between them. This CDR3 has 14 residues. CDR3 in DNA: TGTGCCAGCAGCGACAGGAGTGGGACGGATGAAGCTTTCTTT. Encoded protein: CASSDRSGTDEAFF.

V and J are TRBV5-4 and TRBJ2-7; TRBD1 agrees at 7 bases. The CDR3 totals 16 residues. Losses at the gene ends were 4 bases for V and 0 bases for J; bases not matched to a gene: 10. The germline CDR1 and CDR2 sequences are SGHNT and YYREEE (reference sequence). CDR3: CASSQGVAESSYEQYF. In DNA form, the CDR3 reads TGTGCCAGCAGCCAGGGGGTGGCAGAGAGCTCCTACGAGCAGTACTTC.

The chain carries TRBV9 and TRBJ1-1; D is possibly TRBD1 (5 bases). CDR1 and CDR2 from the germline V gene are SGDLS and YYNGEE. The V end lost 0 bases, the J end lost 6 bases, and 9 bases lay between the germline ends. CDR3 length: 13 residues. CDR3 residues: CASSVGGGPEAFF. DNA for the CDR3: TGTGCCAGCAGCGTAGGGGGCGGCCCTGAAGCTTTCTTT.

This clone was counted once. The V gene is TRBV25-1, the J gene TRBJ2-1, with D possibly matching TRBD2 (6 bases). The length of the CDR3 is 15 residues. V lost 4 bases and J lost 8, with 18 bases in between. Germline-derived CDR1 and CDR2 are MGHDK and SYGVNS. The CDR3: CASSVPGVLFYEQFF. In DNA form, the CDR3 reads TGTGCCAGCAGTGTTCCGGGAGTACTATTCTATGAGCAGTTCTTC.

This clone showed up just a few times. The chain combines TRBV5-4 with TRBJ2-3, with 7 nucleotides matching TRBD2. The CDR3 sequence is 18 residues long. Germline V CDR1 and CDR2: SGHNT, YYREEE (reference sequence). The trim removed 0 bases at V and 0 bases at J, leaving 10 bases unmatched. This CDR3 is CASSLGGSSPISTDTQYF. Here the CDR3 DNA reads TGTGCCAGCAGCTTGGGCGGGAGCAGTCCTATCAGCACAGATACGCAGTATTTT.

The chain uses TRBV9 and TRBJ2-3; 7 bases align to TRBD1. The V gene end was trimmed by 0 bases and the J gene end by 0 bases; junction bases not matched to a gene: 10. Per germline, CDR1 SGDLS and CDR2 YYNGEE. This CDR3 has 18 residues. The CDR3 spells CASSVVGTALSSTDTQYF. The CDR3 coding sequence is TGTGCCAGCAGCGTAGTCGGGACAGCGCTTTCTAGCACAGATACGCAGTATTTT.